The rows below give T cell receptor beta chains drawn from one sample of a study of PD-L1 blockade in urothelial cancer. Method: immunoSEQ multiplex PCR; TCRdb's copy keeps in-frame clones and lacks some. Of around 34,000 clones detected, 85% appear once; the ten largest clones hold 15%. Here the sequenced sample was PBMCs, taken around atezolizumab (anti-PD-L1) treatment. These receptors originate from a man aged 80 or over with urothelial cancer. Both conserved end residues are part of each CDR3. A D gene is named only where the DNA matches it firmly. Size tells how often a clone was seen (once, few, many) or the class of an expanded clone, and some rows leave it out.

J | D | size | V | DNA | CDR3
TRBJ2-7 | TRBD2 | . | TRBV7-2 | TGTGCCAGCAGCCCCGATAGCGGGAGATATTACGAGCAGTACTTC | CASSPDSGRYYEQYF
TRBJ1-2 | . | . | TRBV30 | TGTGCCTGGAGCCATCAGGGGCCGGGCGGCTACACCTTC | CAWSHQGPGGYTF
TRBJ2-7 | TRBD2 | . | TRBV5-1 | TGCGCCAGCAGCCTCCATCGGGGGACTAGCGGAACCTACGAGCAGTACTTC | CASSLHRGTSGTYEQYF
TRBJ2-3 | TRBD2 | . | TRBV9 | TGTGCCAGCAGCTTGGGACTAGCGACAGATACGCAGTATTTT | CASSLGLATDTQYF
TRBJ1-2 | . | . | TRBV23-1 | TGCGCCAGCAGTCTTAAGCAGGGGCGAGCGTTTGGCTACACCTTC | CASSLKQGRAFGYTF
TRBJ1-4 | TRBD1 | . | TRBV10-3 | TGTGCCATCAGACAGGGGGAACGTGAAAAACTGTTTTTT | CAIRQGEREKLFF
TRBJ1-2 | TRBD1 | . | TRBV19 | TGTGCCAGTACCCCCGGGACAGGAGGTAACTATGGCTACACCTTC | CASTPGTGGNYGYTF
TRBJ2-7 | TRBD2 | once | TRBV11-2 | TGTGCCAGCAGCTTAGCTAGCGGGTACGAGCAGTACTTC | CASSLASGYEQYF
TRBJ1-1 | TRBD1 | . | TRBV5-4 | TGTGCCAGCAGCTTGGAGGGGACAGCAGTGAAAGCTTTCTTT | CASSLEGTAVKAFF
TRBJ1-2 | . | . | TRBV5-4 | TGTGCCAGCAGCTCGGACATCTATGGCTACACCTTC | CASSSDIYGYTF
TRBJ2-7 | . | . | TRBV27 | TGTGCCAGCAGCTTGAACCCGGAGGGCGAGCAGTACTTC | CASSLNPEGEQYF
TRBJ2-5 | TRBD2 | . | TRBV6-5 | TGTGCCACCGTCCCCCCCAGCGGGAGGAAGACCCAGTACTTC | CATVPPSGRKTQYF
TRBJ1-4 | TRBD1 | . | TRBV5-1 | TGCGCCAGCAGCTTCGACAGGGGAAATGAAAAACTGTTTTTT | CASSFDRGNEKLFF
TRBJ2-3 | . | . | TRBV9 | TGTGCCAGCAGCCCTCAGATCACAGATACGCAGTATTTT | CASSPQITDTQYF
TRBJ2-7 | TRBD2 | . | TRBV5-4 | TGTGCCAGCAGCTTGGGGGCTAGCGGGATGGGATCCTACGAGCAGTACTTC | CASSLGASGMGSYEQYF
TRBJ2-7 | . | once | TRBV5-1 | TGCGCCAGCAGTCCCCAGGGCTCCTACGAGCAGTACTTC | CASSPQGSYEQYF
TRBJ2-3 | . | . | TRBV5-1 | TGCGCCAGCAGCTCGGACTCGCCCACAGATACGCAGTATTTT | CASSSDSPTDTQYF
TRBJ1-1 | TRBD1 | . | TRBV5-6 | TGTGCCAGCAGCTGGAGGACAGGGGGCGGGAGGAGCACTGAAGCTTTCTTT | CASSWRTGGGRSTEAFF
TRBJ2-7 | . | . | TRBV30 | TGTGCCTGGAAGGCAGCGCTGAGCTCCTACGAGCAGTACTTC | CAWKAALSSYEQYF
TRBJ1-1 | . | few | TRBV10-3 | TGTGCCAGCGGCGGGCACACTGAAGCTTTCTTT | CASGGHTEAFF
TRBJ1-3 | . | . | TRBV6-1 | TGTGCCAGCAGTGACCCAGGCCTCTCTGGAAACACCATATATTTT | CASSDPGLSGNTIYF
TRBJ2-7 | TRBD2 | . | TRBV30 | TGTGCCTGGAGTGTACTAGCGGGGGGCATGCAGTACTTC | CAWSVLAGGMQYF
TRBJ2-5 | TRBD2 | . | TRBV18 | TGTGCCAGCTCACCACCGGGTATTTTCGGGGGGTCCCAAGAGACCCAGTACTTC | CASSPPGIFGGSQETQYF
TRBJ2-3 | . | . | TRBV7-2 | TGTGCCAGCAGCTTAGACAGTAGCACAGATACGCAGTATTTT | CASSLDSSTDTQYF
TRBJ2-7 | . | . | TRBV4-1 | TGCGCCAGCAGCCCGAGGACAGAAGTATTCTACGAGCAGTACTTC | CASSPRTEVFYEQYF
TRBJ1-1 | TRBD1 | . | TRBV4-1 | TGCGCCAGCAGTCGAGGGGGCCTCGGCACTGAAGCTTTCTTT | CASSRGGLGTEAFF
TRBJ2-1 | . | few | TRBV2 | TGTGCCAGCAGTGAAACCGGGTACAATGAGCAGTTCTTC | CASSETGYNEQFF
TRBJ2-5 | . | . | TRBV2 | TGTGCCAGCAGAATGACAGAAAACGCAGAGACCCAGTACTTC | CASRMTENAETQYF